This is a list of T cell receptor beta chains from one sample in a study of chemoradiotherapy in HPV16-positive cancers. Clones were read by immunoSEQ multiplex PCR, and TCRdb kept only the in-frame ones, dropping some. The sample includes about 25,000 clones, more than 90% of them seen just once. Sample: blood, taken from a patient who underwent chemoradiotherapy. These receptors all stem from a human donor with HPV-associated anogenital cancer. Both conserved end residues are part of each CDR3. A D gene is named only where the DNA matches it firmly. Size values are once, few and many counts, or a class for expanded clones, and some rows have none.

d_gene	j_gene	v_gene	abundance	CDR3aa	CDR3nt
NA	TRBJ2-1	TRBV5-1	NA	CASSLVSSVDEQFF	TGCGCCAGCAGCTTGGTATCTAGCGTCGATGAGCAGTTCTTC
NA	TRBJ1-4	TRBV2	NA	CASSTSGGSEKLFF	TGTGCCAGCAGTACCTCCGGGGGCAGTGAAAAACTGTTTTTT
NA	TRBJ2-7	TRBV6-1	NA	CASREVNEQYF	TGTGCCAGCAGAGAGGTCAACGAGCAGTACTTC
NA	TRBJ2-5	TRBV5-1	once	CASSLSERQETQYF	TGCGCCAGCAGCTTGTCAGAAAGACAAGAGACCCAGTACTTC
TRBD2	TRBJ2-2	TRBV27	NA	CASSSGAGATGELFF	TGTGCCAGCAGCAGCGGCGCGGGAGCTACCGGGGAGCTGTTTTTT
NA	TRBJ2-5	TRBV6-6	NA	CASSYAERSHDPYF	TGTGCCAGCAGTTACGCCGAGCGGAGCCACGACCCTTACTTC
NA	TRBJ1-5	TRBV2	NA	CASSPRQVGQPQHF	TGTGCCAGCAGCCCCCGACAGGTGGGGCAGCCCCAGCATTTT
TRBD2	TRBJ2-7	TRBV6-5	NA	CASSYSRLAANEQYF	TGTGCCAGCAGTTACTCGAGACTAGCGGCGAACGAGCAGTACTTC
NA	TRBJ2-5	TRBV18	NA	CASSPYGQQETQYF	TGTGCCAGCTCACCATACGGACAGCAAGAGACCCAGTACTTC
NA	TRBJ2-1	TRBV20-1	NA	CSARGPGKQFF	TGCAGTGCTAGAGGGCCTGGAAAGCAGTTCTTC
NA	TRBJ2-1	TRBV28	NA	CASSSARNEQFF	TGTGCCAGCAGTTCCGCTCGTAATGAGCAGTTCTTC
NA	TRBJ2-7	TRBV6-1	once	CASLQARFREQYF	TGTGCCAGCCTCCAAGCCCGGTTTAGGGAGCAGTACTTC
TRBD1	TRBJ1-4	TRBV6-1	NA	CASSGRTGRVEKLFF	TGTGCCAGCAGTGGAAGGACAGGAAGGGTTGAAAAACTGTTTTTT
NA	TRBJ2-7	TRBV7-3	few	CASSLRAGKAYEQYF	TGTGCCAGCAGCTTACGGGCGGGGAAGGCCTACGAGCAGTACTTC
NA	TRBJ2-7	TRBV28	few	CATLTGTRVYEQYF	TGTGCCACCCTCACCGGGACAAGGGTCTACGAGCAGTACTTC
NA	TRBJ1-5	TRBV2	NA	CASSTDGYNQPQHF	TGTGCCAGCAGTACCGACGGGTACAATCAGCCCCAGCATTTT
NA	TRBJ2-1	TRBV27	NA	CASRPTGPNEQFF	TGTGCCAGCAGGCCCACAGGGCCCAATGAGCAGTTCTTC
TRBD2	TRBJ2-3	TRBV7-6	NA	CASSKDGGRVGDTQYF	TGTGCCAGCAGCAAAGACGGCGGGAGGGTGGGAGATACGCAGTATTTT
NA	TRBJ2-7	TRBV2	NA	CASRDPGEQYF	TGTGCCAGCAGAGACCCTGGTGAGCAGTACTTC
TRBD1	TRBJ2-2	TRBV7-3	NA	CASSPPTGEHTGELFF	TGTGCCAGCAGCCCTCCGACAGGGGAACACACCGGGGAGCTGTTTTTT
NA	TRBJ1-1	TRBV7-9	NA	CASSLYTEAFF	TGTGCCAGCAGCCTCTACACTGAAGCTTTCTTT
TRBD2	TRBJ2-3	TRBV27	NA	CASSFGSGTGDTQYF	TGTGCCAGCAGTTTCGGTAGCGGGACCGGCGATACGCAGTATTTT
NA	TRBJ2-3	TRBV4-1	once	CASSHIERTDTQYF	TGCGCCAGCAGCCATATTGAGCGCACAGATACGCAGTATTTT
TRBD1	TRBJ1-2	TRBV28	NA	CASSLRMATGRGEGYTF	TGTGCCAGCAGTTTAAGAATGGCGACAGGGCGGGGAGAGGGCTACACCTTC
NA	TRBJ1-1	TRBV7-9	NA	CASSTWQGNTEAFF	TGTGCCAGCAGCACTTGGCAGGGCAACACTGAAGCTTTCTTT
TRBD2	TRBJ2-3	TRBV5-1	NA	CASSWETSGATDTQYF	TGCGCCAGCAGCTGGGAGACTAGCGGGGCTACAGATACGCAGTATTTT
NA	TRBJ2-3	TRBV2	NA	CAGKRESGTDTQYF	TGTGCCGGAAAAAGGGAGTCCGGCACAGATACGCAGTATTTT
TRBD2	TRBJ2-2	TRBV5-1	NA	CASSWEGGTNTGELFF	TGCGCCAGCAGCTGGGAGGGTGGGACGAACACCGGGGAGCTGTTTTTT